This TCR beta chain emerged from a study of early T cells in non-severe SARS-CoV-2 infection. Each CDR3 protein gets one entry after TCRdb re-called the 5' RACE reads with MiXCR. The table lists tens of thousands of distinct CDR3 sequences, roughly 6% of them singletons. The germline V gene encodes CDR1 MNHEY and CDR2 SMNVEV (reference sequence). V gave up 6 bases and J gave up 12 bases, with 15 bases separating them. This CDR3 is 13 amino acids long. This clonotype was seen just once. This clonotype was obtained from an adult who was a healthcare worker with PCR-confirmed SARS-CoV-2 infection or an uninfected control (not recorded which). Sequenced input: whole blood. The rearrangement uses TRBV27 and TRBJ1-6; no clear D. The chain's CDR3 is CASRSGRAGPLHF. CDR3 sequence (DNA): TGTGCCAGCAGGTCTGGCCGGGCTGGACCCCTCCACTTT.